Listed here are 27 T cell receptor beta chains from one sample, sequenced in a study of CD8 T cells in cerebrospinal fluid in Alzheimer's disease (dated by TCRdb to 2018 to 2020). The method was 10x single-cell sequencing. The instrument was a NextSeq 550. Reprocessed by TCRdb, the reads give a single entry per CDR3 protein sequence, without DNA. The table for this sample shows a few hundred distinct CDR3 sequences. 25% to 35% of the sample rests with the top ten. The material sequenced was cerebrospinal fluid. These receptors originate from a human donor with Alzheimer's disease.

In terms of frequency, this clonotype is medium-sized. V gene TRBV19 combines with J gene TRBJ1-1; there is no DNA to check the TCRdb D call of TRBD1. Per germline, CDR1 LNHDA and CDR2 SQIVND (reference sequence). The CDR3 runs 15 residues. This chain's CDR3 is CASPPAGTGNTEAFF.

By frequency, this clonotype is large. J is TRBJ1-3 and V is TRBV12-3 or TRBV12-4. This CDR3 region has 12 residues. The CDR3 region is CASRLSGNTIYF.

V gene TRBV6-1 combines with J gene TRBJ2-2; TCRdb's D gene call, TRBD1, goes unchecked for lack of DNA. Per germline, CDR1 MNHNS and CDR2 SASEGT. The length of the CDR3 is 16 residues. CDR3: CASSDGTRRNTGELFF.

The rearrangement uses TRBV20-1 and TRBJ1-5. CDR1 and CDR2 (germline): DFQATT, SNEGSKA (reference sequence). The CDR3 has 15 residues. The CDR3 spells CSARGALGNNQPQHF.

This clonotype is medium-sized by frequency. The rearrangement joins TRBV20-1 to TRBJ1-4; as DNA is missing, the TRBD1 call by TCRdb cannot be tested. CDR3 size: 14 residues. Germline V lookup: CDR1 DFQATT, CDR2 SNEGSKA (reference sequence). CDR3: CSARAPGPYEKLFF.

Measured by frequency, this clonotype is hyperexpanded. The rearrangement links TRBV6-5 to TRBJ2-1. This CDR3 comprises 12 residues. Looked up from germline, CDR1 is MNHEY and CDR2 is SVGAGI. The CDR3 loop is CASSYGISEQFF.

This clonotype is labeled large based on frequency. The CDR3: CASSLRGGEQFF. This sequence joins TRBV5-4 and TRBJ2-1; TCRdb reports TRBD2, a call that lacks DNA to check it against. CDR3 length equals 12 residues. Germline V gene data show CDR1 as SGHNT and CDR2 as YYREEE (reference sequence).

This clonotype registers medium-sized by frequency. The chain combines TRBV4-1 with TRBJ2-7; the TRBD1 assignment by TCRdb is unverifiable without DNA. CDR3 length: 15 amino acids. Germline values: CDR1 MGHRA, CDR2 YSYEKL. The CDR3 loop reads CASSQKGDGPYEQYF.

Judged by frequency, this clonotype is large. The V gene is TRBV30, the J gene TRBJ1-5. From germline, CDR1 is GTSNPN and CDR2 SVGIG (reference sequence). The CDR3 is 13 residues long. The CDR3 protein is CAWSRSSNQPQHF.

This clonotype is medium-sized by frequency. The CDR3 region is CASLGVDLGYTF. This chain uses TRBV12-3 or TRBV12-4 with TRBJ1-2; TCRdb's assignment of TRBD1 cannot be checked, as there is no DNA. The CDR3 loop spans 12 amino acids.

This chain joins TRBV10-3 and TRBJ1-2; the TCRdb call, TRBD1, lacks DNA for checking. This CDR3 is 13 amino acids long. Germline CDR1 reads ENHRY; CDR2 reads SYGVKD. This CDR3 reads CAISGNRDYGYTF.

V gene TRBV4-1 combines with J gene TRBJ1-4; with no DNA, the TCRdb D assignment of TRBD1 cannot be verified. This CDR3 spans 16 amino acids. Per germline, CDR1 MGHRA and CDR2 YSYEKL. The CDR3 loop reads CASSPGQGATNEKLFF.

According to its frequency, this clonotype is large (0.1 to 1%). The V call is TRBV20-1, the J call TRBJ2-3; TCRdb returns TRBD1, unconfirmable since there is no DNA. The CDR3 is made up of 17 amino acids. Germline V gene data show CDR1 as DFQATT and CDR2 as SNEGSKA (reference sequence). CDR3 sequence reads: CSARDVTGTGGTDTQYF.

Frequency places this clonotype as large. This chain links TRBV20-1 with TRBJ2-3; no DNA is available, so the TRBD2 call from TCRdb remains unchecked. The V gene's germline CDR1 is DFQATT and CDR2 SNEGSKA (reference sequence). The CDR3 totals 16 residues. The CDR3 sequence: CSAPGGLTSATDTQYF.

Frequency places this clonotype as medium-sized (0.01 to 0.1%). The chain is built from TRBV25-1 and TRBJ1-1; TCRdb picks TRBD1, but there is no DNA to check that call. The germline CDR1 and CDR2 sequences are MGHDK and SYGVNS. This CDR3 is 14 amino acids long. CDR3 sequence: CASYTGYSSTEAFF.

This clonotype is large by frequency. The rearrangement uses TRBV5-1 and TRBJ2-1; the D call from TCRdb, TRBD2, cannot be confirmed without DNA. Germline V gene sequence: CDR1 SGHRS, CDR2 YFSETQ. CDR3 size: 15 residues. This CDR3 reads CASQSGTNSYNEQFF.

By frequency, this clonotype registers large. The rearrangement links TRBV27 to TRBJ2-2; the TCRdb call, TRBD2, lacks DNA for checking. Germline-derived CDR1 and CDR2 are MNHEY and SMNVEV (reference sequence). This CDR3 is 16 amino acids long. CDR3 residues: CASKGTAGANTGELFF.

This clonotype ranks as medium-sized in terms of frequency. This rearrangement joins TRBV19 to TRBJ1-6. Per germline, CDR1 LNHDA and CDR2 SQIVND (reference sequence). The CDR3 spans 13 residues. CDR3 in amino acids: CASSVRQESPLHF.

By frequency, this clonotype is large. This sequence joins TRBV5-6 and TRBJ1-1; TCRdb names TRBD1, which stays unverified in the absence of DNA. The CDR3 runs to 15 residues. CDR1 and CDR2 (germline): SGHDT, YYEEEE. This CDR3 is CASSGRGLGNTEAFF.

This clonotype is classed as medium-sized by frequency. The chain combines TRBV7-9 with TRBJ1-3. The CDR3 contains 14 residues. Per germline, CDR1 SEHNR and CDR2 FQNEAQ (reference sequence). CDR3 in amino acids: CASSLEVAGNTIYF.

The chain uses TRBV3-1 and TRBJ2-6. Germline CDR1 is LGHDT and CDR2 is YNNKEL (reference sequence). CDR3 length: 16 residues. CDR3 sequence reads: CASSQARGSGANVLTF. The whole variable domain, filled in from reference TRBV3-1 and TRBJ2-6, reads DTAVSQTPKYLVTQMGNDKSIKCEQNLGHDTMYWYKQDSKKFLKIMFSYNNKELIINETVPNRFSPKSPDKAHLNLHINSLELGDSAVYFCASSQARGSGANVLTFGAGSRLTVL.

This clonotype is large by frequency. The chain recombines TRBV5-1 with TRBJ2-5. Germline lookup yields CDR1 SGHRS and CDR2 YFSETQ. The CDR3 length is 13 residues. The CDR3 sequence: CASSFTSLETQYF.

This clonotype is identified as large (0.1 to 1%) from frequency. J is TRBJ2-5 and V is TRBV5-1; TCRdb reports TRBD2, a call that lacks DNA to check it against. The CDR3 is 15 amino acids. Germline lookup yields CDR1 SGHRS and CDR2 YFSETQ. The CDR3: CASSLDGTSEETQYF.

By frequency, this clonotype registers large (0.1 to 1%). The chain employs TRBV20-1 and TRBJ2-3; TCRdb lists TRBD2, though no DNA is available to test this call. There are 16 residues in the CDR3. Looked up from germline, CDR1 is DFQATT and CDR2 is SNEGSKA (reference sequence). The CDR3: CSASPTSGGATNTQYF.

The V call is TRBV12-3 or TRBV12-4, the J call TRBJ1-5; TCRdb names TRBD1, which stays unverified in the absence of DNA. This CDR3 spans 14 amino acids. The CDR3 is CASGGTGSYQPQHF.

This clonotype shows up as large by frequency. This rearrangement joins TRBV9 to TRBJ1-3. The CDR3 is 16 residues long. Looked up from germline, CDR1 is SGDLS and CDR2 is YYNGEE. This CDR3 is CASSVVGTSGGNTIYF.

This clonotype is deemed large by its frequency. This sequence joins TRBV20-1 and TRBJ2-4; absent DNA, TCRdb's TRBD2 call cannot be checked. There are 15 residues in the CDR3. The germline V gene encodes CDR1 DFQATT and CDR2 SNEGSKA (reference sequence). CDR3 protein: CSATRAQPTKNIQYF.